The T cell receptor (beta chain) under discussion was sequenced for a study of Graves' ophthalmopathy and Graves' hyperthyroidism. This clonotype was seen a handful of times. New diagnoses, under 2 months' duration, and ages 18 to 65 characterized the hyperthyroidism patients. Per germline, CDR1 MNHNS and CDR2 SASEGT. With V trimmed by 8 bases and J by 7 bases, 8 bases remained unmatched. This CDR3 spans 14 amino acids. Investigators amplified TCR beta CDR3 regions from RNA transcripts. Second-round multiplex PCR came after first-round RT-PCR with HTBI primers. From the multiplex PCR reads, TCRdb called clonotypes with MiXCR, one entry per CDR3 protein. The sample yields hundreds of thousands of distinct CDR3 sequences, about 24% seen once.

The V gene is TRBV6-1, the J gene TRBJ1-5, with 10 nucleotides matching TRBD1. Sequenced: peripheral blood. This TCR was sampled from a woman aged 18-29 years with stable Graves' hyperthyroidism. Some clones in this sample may be carry-over from other donors' samples. The CDR3: CASGVTGGSQPQHF. In DNA, the CDR3 is TGTGCCAGCGGGGTGACAGGGGGCAGCCAGCCCCAGCATTTT.